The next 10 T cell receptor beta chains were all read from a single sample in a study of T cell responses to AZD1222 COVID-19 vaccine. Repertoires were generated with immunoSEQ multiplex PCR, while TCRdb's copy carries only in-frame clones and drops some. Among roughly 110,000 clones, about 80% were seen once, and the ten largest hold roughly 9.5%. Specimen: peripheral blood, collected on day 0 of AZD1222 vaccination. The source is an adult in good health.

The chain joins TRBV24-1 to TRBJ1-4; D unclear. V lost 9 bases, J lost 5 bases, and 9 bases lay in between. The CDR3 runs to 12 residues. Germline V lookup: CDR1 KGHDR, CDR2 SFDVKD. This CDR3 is CATSESNEKLFF. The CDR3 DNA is TGTGCCACCTCAGAAAGCAATGAAAAACTGTTTTTT.

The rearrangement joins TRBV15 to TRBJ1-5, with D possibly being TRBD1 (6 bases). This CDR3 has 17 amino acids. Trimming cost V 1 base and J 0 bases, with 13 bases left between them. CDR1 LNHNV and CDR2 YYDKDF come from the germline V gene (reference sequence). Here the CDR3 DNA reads TGTGCCACCAGCAGAGGGGACATAGGGTATAGCAATCAGCCCCAGCATTTT. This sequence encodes CATSRGDIGYSNQPQHF.

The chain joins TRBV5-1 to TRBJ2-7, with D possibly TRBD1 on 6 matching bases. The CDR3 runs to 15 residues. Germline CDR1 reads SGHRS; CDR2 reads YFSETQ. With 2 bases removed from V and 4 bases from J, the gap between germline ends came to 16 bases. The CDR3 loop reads CASSFSGTPTYEQYF. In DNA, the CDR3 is TGCGCCAGCAGCTTTTCCGGGACACCAACTTACGAGCAGTACTTC.

This chain's CDR3 is CASSLPFGQGIPYEQYF. The CDR3 nucleotides are TGTGCCAGCAGTTTACCATTCGGACAGGGGATTCCCTACGAGCAGTACTTC. V gene TRBV28 combines with J gene TRBJ2-7, with TRBD1 matching over 9 bases. Germline V gene lookup returns CDR1 MDHEN and CDR2 SYDVKM. The trim removed 2 bases at V and 2 bases at J, leaving 10 bases unmatched. The CDR3 contains 17 residues.

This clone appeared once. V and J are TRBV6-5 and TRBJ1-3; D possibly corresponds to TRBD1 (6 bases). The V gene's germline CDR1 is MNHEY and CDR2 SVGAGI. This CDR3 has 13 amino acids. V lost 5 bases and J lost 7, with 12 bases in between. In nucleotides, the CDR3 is TGTGCCAGCAGTAGGACGGGGGCGAACACCATATATTTT. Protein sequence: CASSRTGANTIYF.

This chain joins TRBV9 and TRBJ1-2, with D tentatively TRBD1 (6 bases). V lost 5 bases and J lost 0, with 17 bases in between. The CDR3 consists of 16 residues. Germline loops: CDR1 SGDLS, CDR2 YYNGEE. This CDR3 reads CASRAQGTLANYGYTF. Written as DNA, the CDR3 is TGTGCCAGCAGAGCTCAGGGGACTTTGGCTAACTATGGCTACACCTTC.

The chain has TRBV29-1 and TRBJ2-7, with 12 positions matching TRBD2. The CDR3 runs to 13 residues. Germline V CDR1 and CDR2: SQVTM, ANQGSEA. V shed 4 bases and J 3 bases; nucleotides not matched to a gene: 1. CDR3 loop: CSVGTSGNYEQYF. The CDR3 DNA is TGCAGCGTTGGGACTAGCGGGAACTACGAGCAGTACTTC.

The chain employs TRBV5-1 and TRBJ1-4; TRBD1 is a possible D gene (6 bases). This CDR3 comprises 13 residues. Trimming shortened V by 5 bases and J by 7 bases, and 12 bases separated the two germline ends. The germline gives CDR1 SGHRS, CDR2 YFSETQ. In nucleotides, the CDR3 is TGCGCCAGCAGAAGACAGGCGGGTGAAAAACTGTTTTTT. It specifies CASRRQAGEKLFF.

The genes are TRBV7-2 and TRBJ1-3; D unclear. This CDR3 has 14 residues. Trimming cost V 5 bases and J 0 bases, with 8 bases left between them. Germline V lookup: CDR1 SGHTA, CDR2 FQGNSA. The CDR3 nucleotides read TGTGCCAGCAGCAGAGGAAGCTCTGGAAACACCATATATTTT. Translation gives CASSRGSSGNTIYF.

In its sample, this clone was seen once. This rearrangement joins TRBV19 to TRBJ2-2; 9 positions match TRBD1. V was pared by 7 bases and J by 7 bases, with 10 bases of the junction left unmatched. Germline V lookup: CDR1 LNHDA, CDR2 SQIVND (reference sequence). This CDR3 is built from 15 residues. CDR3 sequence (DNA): TGTGCCAGTAATTCGGGACAGGGACTGGTCGGGGAGCTGTTTTTT. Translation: CASNSGQGLVGELFF.